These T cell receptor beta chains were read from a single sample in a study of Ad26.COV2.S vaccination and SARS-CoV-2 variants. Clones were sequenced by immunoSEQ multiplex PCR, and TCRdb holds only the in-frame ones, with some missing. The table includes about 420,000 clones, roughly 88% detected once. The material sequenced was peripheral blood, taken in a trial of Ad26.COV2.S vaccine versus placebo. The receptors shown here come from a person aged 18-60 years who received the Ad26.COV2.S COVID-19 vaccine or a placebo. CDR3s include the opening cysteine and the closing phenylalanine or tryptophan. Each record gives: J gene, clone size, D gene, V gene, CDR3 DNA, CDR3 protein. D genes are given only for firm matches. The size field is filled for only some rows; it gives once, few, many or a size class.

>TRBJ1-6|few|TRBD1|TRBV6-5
TGTGCCAGCAGTTACAGCGGGACAGGGGGAGAAGCCCTCCACTTT
CASSYSGTGGEALHF
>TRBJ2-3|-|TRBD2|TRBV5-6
TGTGCCAGCGGAATAGCGGGGTTACTTAGAGATACGCAGTATTTT
CASGIAGLLRDTQYF
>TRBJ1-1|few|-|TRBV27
TGTGCCAGCAGTTTACGGAACACTGAAGCTTTCTTT
CASSLRNTEAFF
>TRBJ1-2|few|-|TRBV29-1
TGCAGCGTCCCCGCAGGTGGCTATGGCTACACCTTC
CSVPAGGYGYTF
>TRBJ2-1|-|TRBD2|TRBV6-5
TGTGCCAGCAGTTACGGGACTAGCGCCTTCAATGAGCAGTTCTTC
CASSYGTSAFNEQFF
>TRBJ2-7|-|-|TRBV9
TGTGCCAGCAGCGTAGCCCTCTCCTACGAGCAGTACTTC
CASSVALSYEQYF
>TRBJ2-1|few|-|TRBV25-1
TGTGCCAGCAGTGAGTCTCGTCATGAGCAGTTCTTC
CASSESRHEQFF
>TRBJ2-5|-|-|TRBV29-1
TGCAGCGTGCCGGTAGCGGAGACCCAGTACTTC
CSVPVAETQYF
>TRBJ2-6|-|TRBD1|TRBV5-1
TGCGCCAGCAGCTTCCAGGGGGCTACAGGGGCCAACGTCCTGACTTTC
CASSFQGATGANVLTF
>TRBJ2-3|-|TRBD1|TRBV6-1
TGTGCCAGCAGTGCTCACAGACTGGGACAGGGGGCAGATACGCAGTATTTT
CASSAHRLGQGADTQYF
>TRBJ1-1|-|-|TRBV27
TGTGCCAGCACCCCGGCCGCTATGAACACTGAAGCTTTCTTT
CASTPAAMNTEAFF